This T cell receptor beta chain derives from a study of molecular identifiers for immune sequencing clone quantification (dated by TCRdb to about 2018). At the level of the whole study: For a replicate experiment, the RNA from either 20,000 or 100,000 naive CD8 T cells was divided into five aliquots, and four of those aliquots went on to sequencing. This methods study used CD8 T cells to benchmark TCR RNA copy counting and molecular-identifier clustering-based TCR repertoire sequencing (MIDCIRS). Overall results and qualifications from the work: Spiked-in Jurkat TCR RNA equivalent to a single cell was reported to be detectable even among approximately 1.1 million naive CD8 T cells. The sizes of highly expanded clones could end up underestimated when identical TCR molecules share a barcode. In CMV-specific effector cells, over 99% of molecules were held by clones above 20 RNA copies, whereas under 1% of molecules were held by such clones in naive cells. When barcode sub-clustering was not used, chimeric consensus sequences inflated TCR diversity, with chimeras reaching as high as 47%. The naive libraries included spiked-in Jurkat TCR RNA (under eleven copies' worth), and this Jurkat TCR RNA is not part of the donor repertoire. Modeling indicated about 3 TCR RNA copies recovered per cell, compared with about 10 by digital PCR, which implies a capture efficiency of 25% to 35%.

Libraries were made using PCR. For sequencing, a NextSeq 500 was employed. Bulk TCR libraries were prepared as previously described, using TCR primers listed in Table S5. The Qiagen AllPrep DNA/RNA kit was used to purify total RNA. Reads from multiple sequencing runs of the same library were pooled before analysis. The study's processing was this. Reads were retained only if an exact TCR constant sequence was present, and the retained reads were trimmed to 150 nt and grouped according to their 12-nt molecular barcodes. Within each barcode group, reads were sub-clustered at a 15% Levenshtein threshold, and quality-weighted consensus sequences were built per RNA molecule. Non-functional sequences were discarded, and so were lower-count sequences lying one edit away from another sequence. On the basis of fitting two negative binomial distributions, barcode sub-clusters with fewer than 20% of the maximum read count were discarded. TCRdb ran its own pipeline on the public reads, namely fastp trimming at Q25 and MiXCR clone calling, and kept in-frame beta chains. Entries that share a CDR3 protein sequence are merged under the most common genes and DNA. The V and J calls come from TCRdb's annotation, not from the publication. Recorded for this sample are about half a million distinct CDR3 sequences; roughly 26% of them occurred a single time. The top ten clonotypes cover 0.7% to 0.9% of the sample.

According to the germline V gene, CDR1 reads MNHEY and CDR2 reads SVGAGI. The CDR3 sequence holds 11 residues, the cysteine and phenylalanine included. Here the CDR3 DNA is all that survives: 33 bases in frame from base 1. V loses 11 bases of germline sequence and J loses 7 bases, and the interval between the two ends is 14 bases. Concerning this clonotype itself: Its antigen remains unidentified. Per-base qualities were not stored, and no clone one base away is much larger.

Libraries of naive CD8 T cells were built from anywhere between roughly 19,000 and 1,000,000 sorted cells, with 10%, 30% or 50% of the purified RNA used. Naive CD8 T cells were FACS-sorted as CD8+CD4-CCR7+CD45RA+ on a BD FACSAria II into RLT Plus buffer. Under 11 TCR copies' worth of Jurkat RNA were spiked into about 20,000-1,100,000 naive CD8 T cell samples to test detection sensitivity. Enrichment of CD8 T cells was done with RosetteSep CD8+ T Cell Enrichment Cocktail plus Ficoll-Paque, and ACK red cell lysis came afterward. Sequenced sample: naive CD8+ T cells from blood, with Jurkat cell RNA spiked in. Taken with the paper, the label for cell subset or site translates to: FACS-sorted CD8+CD4-CCR7+CD45RA+ naive T cells. This TCR came from a human donor in good health. Some libraries in this study had Jurkat cell RNA spiked in. The chain employs TRBV6-5 and TRBJ2-5; the D gene assignment is ambiguous. The CDR3 in this case is CARTRVWTQYF. The bases are TGTGCCCGCACCCGTGTCTGGACCCAGTACTTC.